Below, one TCR beta chain is given with its context. A second PCR, run for about 6 to 11 cycles, used a sample-barcoded 5' primer plus a J-beta primer mix. MiXCR was run by TCRdb on the 5' RACE reads, yielding one entry per CDR3 protein. The sample has 700,000 to 900,000 distinct CDR3 sequences, roughly 50% seen once. These data belong to a study of blood T cells in healthy people across ages. CDR1 and CDR2 from the germline V gene are MNHNS and SASEGT. The CDR3 runs to 16 residues. Trimming removed 3 bases from V and 1 base from J; junction bases left unmatched: 4. The chain couples TRBV6-1 to TRBJ2-4, with 9 bases matching TRBD2. Sample: blood. The receptor comes from a man aged 80 or over in good health. Here the CDR3 DNA reads TGTGCCAGCAGTGAGCGGGAGGGCCGGGCCAAAAACATTCAGTACTTC. Protein product: CASSEREGRAKNIQYF.